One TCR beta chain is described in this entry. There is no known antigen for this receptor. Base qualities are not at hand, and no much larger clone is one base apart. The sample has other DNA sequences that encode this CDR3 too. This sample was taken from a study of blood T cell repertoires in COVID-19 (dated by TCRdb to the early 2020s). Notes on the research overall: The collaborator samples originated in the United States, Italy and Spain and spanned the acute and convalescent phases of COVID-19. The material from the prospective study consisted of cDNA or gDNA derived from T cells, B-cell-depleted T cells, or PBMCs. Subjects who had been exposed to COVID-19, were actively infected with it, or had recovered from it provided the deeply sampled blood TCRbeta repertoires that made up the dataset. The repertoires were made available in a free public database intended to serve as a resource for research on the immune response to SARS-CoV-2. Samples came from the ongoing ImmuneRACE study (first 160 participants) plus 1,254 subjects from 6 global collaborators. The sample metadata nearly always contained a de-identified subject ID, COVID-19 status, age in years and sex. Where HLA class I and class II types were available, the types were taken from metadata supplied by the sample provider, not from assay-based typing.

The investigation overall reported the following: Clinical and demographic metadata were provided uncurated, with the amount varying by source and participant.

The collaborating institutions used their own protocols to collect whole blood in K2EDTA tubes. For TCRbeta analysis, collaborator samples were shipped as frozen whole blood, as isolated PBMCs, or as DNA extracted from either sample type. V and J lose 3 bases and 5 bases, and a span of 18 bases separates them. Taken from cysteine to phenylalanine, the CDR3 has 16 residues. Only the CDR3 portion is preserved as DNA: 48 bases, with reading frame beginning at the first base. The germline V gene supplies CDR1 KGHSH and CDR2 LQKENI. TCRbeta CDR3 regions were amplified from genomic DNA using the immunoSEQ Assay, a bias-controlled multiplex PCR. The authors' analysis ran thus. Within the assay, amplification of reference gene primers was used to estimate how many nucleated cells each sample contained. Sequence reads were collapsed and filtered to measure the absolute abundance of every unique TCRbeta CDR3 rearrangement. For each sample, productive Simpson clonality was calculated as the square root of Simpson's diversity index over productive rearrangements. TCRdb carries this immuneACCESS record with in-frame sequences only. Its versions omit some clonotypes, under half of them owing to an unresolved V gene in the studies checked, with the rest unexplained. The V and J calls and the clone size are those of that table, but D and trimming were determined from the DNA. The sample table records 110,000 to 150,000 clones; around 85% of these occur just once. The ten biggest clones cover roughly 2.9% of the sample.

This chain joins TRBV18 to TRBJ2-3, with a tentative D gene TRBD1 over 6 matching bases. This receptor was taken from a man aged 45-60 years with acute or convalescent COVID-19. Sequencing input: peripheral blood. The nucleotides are TGTGCCAGCTCACCGCGGGCAGTTCAGGGACAAGATACGCAGTATTTT. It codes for CASSPRAVQGQDTQYF.